The source of this T cell receptor beta chain is a study of cytomegalovirus exposure and HLA in healthy donors. The CDR3 covers 16 residues. V was shortened by 0 bases and J by 3 bases, with 14 bases between the two germline ends. The germline V gene encodes CDR1 MGHRA and CDR2 YSYEKL. This clone was observed a few times. The PCR contained 60 Vbeta and 13 Jbeta primers. The data were produced by immunoSEQ multiplex PCR, yet TCRdb's version contains in-frame clones alone and is incomplete. The table has 95,000 to 120,000 clones, 74% seen once. The source material was PBMCs. The sequence derives from a middle-aged woman in good health and CMV-seropositive. This chain joins TRBV4-1 and TRBJ1-2, with D tentatively TRBD1 (5 bases). The CDR3 protein is CASSQDRPGIDYGYTF. CDR3 DNA sequence: TGCGCCAGCAGCCAAGACAGGCCAGGGATCGACTATGGCTACACCTTC.